This TCR beta chain was sequenced in a study of T cells in Graves' hyperthyroidism and ophthalmopathy. The V and J ends lost 5 bases and 3 bases respectively, with 10 bases between them. The CDR3 runs 12 residues. Germline V lookup: CDR1 DFQATT, CDR2 SNEGSKA (reference sequence). This clonotype has just one count. RNA transcripts gave rise to amplified TCR beta CDR3 regions. With the HTBI primer set, the TCR CDR3 went through a first round of RT-PCR. MiXCR was run by TCRdb on the multiplex PCR reads, yielding one entry per CDR3 protein. The data hold about 290,000 distinct CDR3 sequences, with around 16% observed a single time.

The sample taken for sequencing was blood. The sequence was obtained from a young man with Graves' hyperthyroidism. The chain joins TRBV20-1 to TRBJ1-2, with D unresolved. CDR3 loop: CSASDGYYGYTF. The CDR3 DNA is TGCAGTGCTTCGGACGGCTACTATGGCTACACCTTC.